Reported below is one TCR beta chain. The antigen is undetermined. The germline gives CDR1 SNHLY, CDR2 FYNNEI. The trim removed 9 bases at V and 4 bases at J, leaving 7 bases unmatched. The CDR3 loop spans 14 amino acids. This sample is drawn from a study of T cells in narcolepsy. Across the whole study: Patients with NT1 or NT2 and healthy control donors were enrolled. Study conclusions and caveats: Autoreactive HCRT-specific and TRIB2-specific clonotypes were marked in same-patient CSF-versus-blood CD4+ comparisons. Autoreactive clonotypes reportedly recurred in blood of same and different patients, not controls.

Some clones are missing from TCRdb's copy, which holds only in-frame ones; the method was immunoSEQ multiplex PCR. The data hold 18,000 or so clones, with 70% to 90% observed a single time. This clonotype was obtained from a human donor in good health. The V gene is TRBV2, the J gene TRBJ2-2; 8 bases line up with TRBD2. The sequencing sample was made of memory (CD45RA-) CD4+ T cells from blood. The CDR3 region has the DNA TGTGCCAGAAAAGCGGGAGCCTCCACCGGGGAGCTGTTTTTT. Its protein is CARKAGASTGELFF.